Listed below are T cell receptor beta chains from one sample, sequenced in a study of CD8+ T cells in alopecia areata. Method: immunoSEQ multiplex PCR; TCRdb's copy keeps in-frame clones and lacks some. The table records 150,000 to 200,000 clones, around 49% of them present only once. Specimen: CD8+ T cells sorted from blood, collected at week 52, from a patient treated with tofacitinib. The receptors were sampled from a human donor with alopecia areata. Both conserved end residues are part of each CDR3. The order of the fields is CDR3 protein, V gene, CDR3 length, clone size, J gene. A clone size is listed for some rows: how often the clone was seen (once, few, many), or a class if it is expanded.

CDR3: CAWSVSNYEQYF
V: TRBV30
length: 12
size: -
J: TRBJ2-7

CDR3: CAWTPSRQSSYEQYF
V: TRBV30
length: 15
size: -
J: TRBJ2-7

CDR3: CASSHDVAYEQYF
V: TRBV5-4
length: 13
size: few
J: TRBJ2-7

CDR3: CASSPSRDMNYGYTF
V: TRBV18
length: 15
size: -
J: TRBJ1-2

CDR3: CATSLTGNTEAFF
V: TRBV15
length: 13
size: -
J: TRBJ1-1

CDR3: CASSPPTGYNEQFF
V: TRBV18
length: 14
size: -
J: TRBJ2-1

CDR3: CAWTPGGYNEKLFF
V: TRBV30
length: 14
size: -
J: TRBJ1-4

CDR3: CASSQDGTPFTGELFF
V: TRBV4-1
length: 16
size: once
J: TRBJ2-2

CDR3: CASSRITVVHEQFF
V: TRBV7-2
length: 14
size: -
J: TRBJ2-1

CDR3: CSSGSGSTEAFF
V: TRBV29-1
length: 12
size: -
J: TRBJ1-1

CDR3: CASSHDRETHEQYF
V: TRBV4-1
length: 14
size: few
J: TRBJ2-7

CDR3: CASSPGTGAFYEQYF
V: TRBV4-1
length: 15
size: -
J: TRBJ2-7

CDR3: CASSVQGATRGETQYF
V: TRBV5-1
length: 16
size: once
J: TRBJ2-5

CDR3: CASSSEYNEQFF
V: TRBV11-1
length: 12
size: -
J: TRBJ2-1

CDR3: CASGFSTGKNIQYF
V: TRBV12-5
length: 14
size: -
J: TRBJ2-4

CDR3: CASNRGMGLNSPLHF
V: TRBV4-1
length: 15
size: many
J: TRBJ1-6

CDR3: CSVTGEGATDTQYF
V: TRBV29-1
length: 14
size: -
J: TRBJ2-3

CDR3: CASSLAGGAYEQYF
V: TRBV5-1
length: 14
size: -
J: TRBJ2-7

CDR3: CASSPPRDGYTF
V: TRBV18
length: 12
size: few
J: TRBJ1-2

CDR3: CASSAQGGGTEAFF
V: TRBV5-1
length: 14
size: -
J: TRBJ1-1

CDR3: CATSRDRNQPQHF
V: TRBV15
length: 13
size: -
J: TRBJ1-5

CDR3: CASSVEGGINEQFF
V: TRBV9
length: 14
size: -
J: TRBJ2-1

CDR3: CASSEYSVTDTQYF
V: TRBV25-1
length: 14
size: few
J: TRBJ2-3

CDR3: CASSYRQGGYNEQFF
V: TRBV13
length: 15
size: few
J: TRBJ2-1

CDR3: CASSQAPAGGNTEAFF
V: TRBV4-1
length: 16
size: -
J: TRBJ1-1

CDR3: CASRDGLAGTETQYF
V: TRBV10-2
length: 15
size: few
J: TRBJ2-5

CDR3: CSVGGEGYEQYF
V: TRBV29-1
length: 12
size: -
J: TRBJ2-7

CDR3: CSALQGPEKLFF
V: TRBV29-1
length: 12
size: -
J: TRBJ1-4

CDR3: CASSLRAGLRYEQFF
V: TRBV11-2
length: 15
size: -
J: TRBJ2-1

CDR3: CASSQLAGGLTGELFF
V: TRBV7-9
length: 16
size: few
J: TRBJ2-2

CDR3: CSVGTGAYEQYF
V: TRBV29-1
length: 12
size: -
J: TRBJ2-7

CDR3: CASSLARGLSYEQYF
V: TRBV27
length: 15
size: -
J: TRBJ2-7

CDR3: CSVPSGGPQETQYF
V: TRBV29-1
length: 14
size: -
J: TRBJ2-5

CDR3: CASSPPLTNTEAFF
V: TRBV18
length: 14
size: few
J: TRBJ1-1

CDR3: CASRSHQETQYF
V: TRBV6-5
length: 12
size: -
J: TRBJ2-5

CDR3: CASSPEGPDEQYF
V: TRBV7-8
length: 13
size: once
J: TRBJ2-7

CDR3: CASSVVLGELFF
V: TRBV9
length: 12
size: -
J: TRBJ2-2

CDR3: CASSYGSANTEAFF
V: TRBV6-5
length: 14
size: -
J: TRBJ1-1